Presented here are 31 T cell receptor beta chains from one specimen sequenced in a study of cytomegalovirus exposure and HLA in healthy donors. PCR involved 60 Vbeta and 13 Jbeta primers. Using immunoSEQ multiplex PCR, the repertoire was profiled, and TCRdb retains in-frame clones only, with some absent. The top ten hold roughly 5.5% of the sample, which has some 140,000 clones, 80% seen once. The specimen was PBMCs. The receptors were gathered from a woman in her thirties or forties in good health and CMV-seropositive.

By share of the sample, this clone is medium-sized. The rearrangement uses TRBV7-9 and TRBJ2-1; 14 bases align to TRBD2. This CDR3 is built from 19 residues. V was pared by 6 bases and J by 9 bases, with 19 bases of the junction left unmatched. Germline CDR1 and CDR2: SEHNR and FQNEAQ (reference sequence). CDR3 protein: CASRKTGLAGDLVQGEQFF. As DNA, the CDR3 is TGTGCCAGCAGGAAAACGGGACTAGCGGGAGATTTAGTTCAGGGTGAGCAGTTCTTC.

V usage is TRBV13 and J usage is TRBJ2-2, with a possible D match to TRBD2 (5 bases). This CDR3 has 16 residues. CDR1 is PRHDT and CDR2 is FYEKMQ in the germline V gene (reference sequence). V shed 2 bases and J shed 6 bases, with 16 bases lying between them. CDR3 coding DNA: TGTGCCAGCAGCTTAACGGGGTTGGGAAAACCCGGGGAGCTGTTTTTT. Translated, it gives CASSLTGLGKPGELFF.

The chain uses TRBV5-1 and TRBJ1-5; D not resolved. The CDR3 is 12 residues long. V lost 0 bases to trimming and J lost 7 bases, with 5 bases between them. CDR1 is SGHRS and CDR2 is YFSETQ in the germline V gene. CDR3 amino acids: CASSLAGQPQHF. The CDR3 nucleotides read TGCGCCAGCAGCTTGGCCGGGCAGCCCCAGCATTTT.

CDR3 in amino acids: CASSYSKMQGTTGYTF. The CDR3 DNA follows: TGTGCCAGCAGTTACTCGAAAATGCAGGGAACAACAGGCTACACCTTC. The gene calls are TRBV6-5 and TRBJ1-2; tentatively, D is TRBD1 (5 bases). Trimming removed 0 bases from V and 8 bases from J, with 19 bases in between. This CDR3 region has 16 residues. Germline V gene lookup returns CDR1 MNHEY and CDR2 SVGAGI.

The chain joins TRBV27 to TRBJ2-2; TRBD1 might be the D (5 bases). The CDR3 extends over 16 amino acids. The V gene lost 6 bases and the J gene lost 0 bases, with 14 bases spanning the gap. Germline CDR1 reads MNHEY; CDR2 reads SMNVEV (reference sequence). CDR3 nucleotides: TGTGCCAGCAGCCATCTCACAGGAGCGAACACCGGGGAGCTGTTTTTT. Amino acids: CASSHLTGANTGELFF.

The chain couples TRBV30 to TRBJ2-1; 9 bases match TRBD2. This CDR3 region has 16 residues. The trim removed 3 bases at V and 8 bases at J, leaving 14 bases unmatched. Germline-derived CDR1 and CDR2 are GTSNPN and SVGIG (reference sequence). CDR3: CAWSKGGRAYGDEQFF. In DNA form, the CDR3 reads TGTGCCTGGAGCAAGGGCGGGAGGGCTTACGGCGATGAGCAGTTCTTC.

The chain is built from TRBV7-9 and TRBJ2-1, with TRBD2 as a possible D gene (6 bases). CDR1 is SEHNR, CDR2 FQNEAQ, per germline (reference sequence). The length of the CDR3 is 12 residues. Trimming removed 6 bases from V and 10 bases from J, with 13 bases in between. The CDR3 region has the DNA TGTGCCAGCAGTCGCCTGGGGGGAGAGCAGTTCTTC. Translated: CASSRLGGEQFF.

This chain links TRBV7-3 with TRBJ2-5, with 13 bases matching TRBD2. CDR1 and CDR2 (germline): SGHTA, FQGTGA. The CDR3 totals 17 residues. J was trimmed by 5 bases and V by 2 bases; bases with no gene match: 8. This CDR3 reads CASSLGTSGIRPETQYF. The CDR3 nucleotides read TGTGCCAGCAGCTTAGGGACTAGCGGGATCAGACCGGAGACCCAGTACTTC.

The chain links TRBV6-1 to TRBJ1-2; D gene uncertain. Germline V gene sequence: CDR1 MNHNS, CDR2 SASEGT. This CDR3 spans 14 amino acids. The V and J ends lost 4 bases and 0 bases respectively, with 9 bases between them. CDR3 nucleotide sequence: TGTGCCAGCAGTGCTCTCCCCCCTAACTATGGCTACACCTTC. It yields the protein CASSALPPNYGYTF.

The rearrangement joins TRBV7-9 to TRBJ2-3, with D perhaps TRBD2 (6 bases). Trimming shortened V by 4 bases and J by 5 bases, and 13 bases separated the two germline ends. The CDR3 contains 14 residues. Germline lookup yields CDR1 SEHNR and CDR2 FQNEAQ (reference sequence). The CDR3 protein is CASSSPGVVDTQYF. CDR3 DNA: TGTGCCAGCAGCTCCCCGGGGGTAGTAGATACGCAGTATTTT.

This chain uses TRBV11-3 with TRBJ2-3; 11 nucleotides agree with TRBD2. The germline V gene has CDR1 SGHNT and CDR2 YENEEA. The junction had 6 bases not matched to a gene; V was cut back by 5 bases and J by 5 bases. The CDR3 has 15 amino acids. Here the CDR3 DNA reads TGTGCCAGCAGCGCCAGACTAGCGGGGCAAGATACGCAGTATTTT. It translates to CASSARLAGQDTQYF.

V gene TRBV4-1 combines with J gene TRBJ2-7; 7 nucleotides match TRBD1. The CDR3 has 14 amino acids. The V gene end was trimmed by 0 bases and the J gene end by 5 bases; junction bases not matched to a gene: 4. CDR1 and CDR2 (germline): MGHRA, YSYEKL. The CDR3 DNA follows: TGCGCCAGCAGCCAAGATAGGGACAGCAACGAGCAGTACTTC. It yields the protein CASSQDRDSNEQYF.

The chain combines TRBV6-1 with TRBJ2-1, with TRBD1 identical over 8 bases. Losses at the gene ends were 8 bases for V and 6 bases for J; bases not matched to a gene: 6. This CDR3 has 13 residues. In germline, CDR1 is MNHNS, CDR2 SASEGT. CDR3 coding DNA: TGTGCCAGCGGACAGGGATCATTCAATGAGCAGTTCTTC. This codes for CASGQGSFNEQFF.

This chain connects TRBV6-5 to TRBJ2-4; possible D gene TRBD2, 7 bases. Germline lookup yields CDR1 MNHEY and CDR2 SVGAGI. This CDR3 is 15 amino acids long. Trimming cost V 2 bases and J 8 bases, with 16 bases left between them. Here the CDR3 reads CASSYQRTGGYIQYF. The CDR3 coding sequence is TGTGCCAGCAGTTACCAGCGAACGGGGGGCTACATTCAGTACTTC.

V is TRBV28 and J is TRBJ1-4; D may be TRBD1 (5 bases). Trimming removed 6 bases from V and 11 bases from J, with 13 bases in between. This CDR3 comprises 12 residues. Per germline, CDR1 MDHEN and CDR2 SYDVKM. CDR3 bases: TGTGCCAGCAGATCCCAGGGTCGGAAACTGTTTTTT. The encoded protein is CASRSQGRKLFF.

The CDR3 reads CASSRTARFYNEQFF. In nucleotides, the CDR3 is TGTGCCAGCAGCCGGACTGCCCGGTTCTACAATGAGCAGTTCTTC. The chain uses TRBV7-3 and TRBJ2-1; possible D gene TRBD2, 5 bases. The V and J ends lost 5 bases and 3 bases respectively, with 14 bases between them. Germline CDR1 is SGHTA and CDR2 is FQGTGA. The CDR3 has 15 amino acids.

V and J are TRBV7-3 and TRBJ2-7, with D perhaps matching TRBD1 (6 bases). V shed 4 bases and J shed 3 bases, with 10 bases lying between them. The CDR3 extends over 13 amino acids. Germline CDR1 and CDR2: SGHTA and FQGTGA. CDR3 region: CASSSQGGYEQYF. As DNA, the CDR3 is TGTGCCAGCAGCTCCCAAGGGGGCTACGAGCAGTACTTC.

The V gene is TRBV4-1, the J gene TRBJ2-2; 9 bases align to TRBD1. CDR1 and CDR2 (germline): MGHRA, YSYEKL. The length of the CDR3 is 15 residues. V lost 6 bases, J lost 2 bases, and 4 bases stayed unmatched. This CDR3 is CASRQGQGNTGELFF. CDR3 sequence (DNA): TGCGCCAGCAGACAGGGACAGGGTAACACCGGGGAGCTGTTTTTT.

Points on this clone: Other DNA sequences in this sample translate to the same CDR3. V is TRBV19 and J is TRBJ2-3; D is unclear. The CDR3 loop spans 14 amino acids. Germline V gene data show CDR1 as LNHDA and CDR2 as SQIVND (reference sequence). V was pared by 3 bases and J by 0 bases, with 7 bases between. In nucleotides, the CDR3 is TGTGCCAGTAGTATTGGCCTCAGCACAGATACGCAGTATTTT. Residues: CASSIGLSTDTQYF. Complete variable domain (other parts from reference TRBV19 and TRBJ2-3): DGGITQSPKYLFRKEGQNVTLSCEQNLNHDAMYWYRQDPGQGLRLIYYSQIVNDFQKGDIAEGYSVSREKKESFPLTVTSAQKNPTAFYLCASSIGLSTDTQYFGPGTRLTVL.

This clone appeared a single time. The chain carries TRBV10-2 and TRBJ2-7; 10 bases are a match to TRBD2. This CDR3 is 14 amino acids long. The germline V gene has CDR1 WSHSY and CDR2 SAAADI. V dropped 4 bases and J dropped 4; count of bases not matched to a gene: 4. The CDR3 DNA sequence: TGCGCCAGCAGTGCTAGCGGGAGTCTGTACGAGCAGTACTTC. It translates to CASSASGSLYEQYF.

This clone was detected only once. The chain has TRBV7-3 and TRBJ2-5; 12 bases map to TRBD2. Germline V lookup: CDR1 SGHTA, CDR2 FQGTGA. The CDR3 totals 16 residues. The V segment lost 5 bases and the J segment 5 bases; nucleotides outside the gene matches: 9. CDR3 loop: CASSRGGLAGGETQYF. DNA for the CDR3: TGTGCCAGCAGCAGAGGGGGCCTAGCGGGAGGGGAGACCCAGTACTTC.

This clone has just a few counts. The chain has TRBV18 and TRBJ2-5; D gene uncertain. Trimming stripped 1 base from V and 3 bases from J, with 6 bases between. From germline, CDR1 is KGHSH and CDR2 LQKENI. There are 13 residues in the CDR3. The CDR3 DNA sequence: TGTGCCAGCTCACCACGACAAAAAGAGACCCAGTACTTC. Translated: CASSPRQKETQYF.

This sequence joins TRBV28 and TRBJ2-3, with no clear D. Trimming removed 4 bases from V and 3 bases from J, with 11 bases in between. The CDR3 covers 14 residues. Germline values: CDR1 MDHEN, CDR2 SYDVKM. The CDR3 reads CASSSPPRTDTQYF. The CDR3 nucleotides read TGTGCCAGCAGTTCTCCCCCCCGGACAGATACGCAGTATTTT.

J is TRBJ2-7 and V is TRBV6-1; 13 nucleotides align to TRBD2. Germline V gives CDR1 MNHNS, CDR2 SASEGT. The CDR3 runs 15 residues. J lost 6 bases, V lost 0 bases, and 2 bases had no gene match. CDR3 residues: CASSEAGLAGFEQYF. Written as DNA, the CDR3 is TGTGCCAGCAGTGAAGCGGGACTAGCGGGATTCGAGCAGTACTTC.

V usage is TRBV19 and J usage is TRBJ2-3; 12 nucleotides agree with TRBD2. Germline V gene lookup returns CDR1 LNHDA and CDR2 SQIVND (reference sequence). There are 17 residues in the CDR3. The junction had 6 bases not matched to a gene; V was cut back by 5 bases and J by 0 bases. The CDR3 sequence is CASSARLAGASTDTQYF. The DNA of the CDR3 is TGTGCCAGTAGTGCCCGACTAGCGGGAGCTAGCACAGATACGCAGTATTTT.

This chain connects TRBV13 to TRBJ2-1, with TRBD2 matching over 9 bases. CDR3 length equals 18 residues. Trimming removed 3 bases from V and 7 bases from J; junction bases left unmatched: 16. Germline CDR1 and CDR2: PRHDT and FYEKMQ (reference sequence). CDR3 region: CASSFNILAGGQWNEQFF. Written as DNA, the CDR3 is TGTGCCAGCAGCTTTAATATTCTGGCGGGAGGGCAGTGGAATGAGCAGTTCTTC.

The CDR3 nucleotides read TGTGCCAGCAGCGTAGGGTCGGGAGGAACCTACGAGCAGTACTTC. Amino acid sequence: CASSVGSGGTYEQYF. The genes are TRBV9 and TRBJ2-7; 7 bases fit TRBD2. Per germline, CDR1 SGDLS and CDR2 YYNGEE. Trimming at V came to 0 bases and at J to 2 bases, leaving 5 bases not matched to a gene. The CDR3 is 15 residues long. The entire variable domain, with the rest obtained from reference TRBV9 and TRBJ2-7, is as follows: DSGVTQTPKHLITATGQRVTLRCSPRSGDLSVYWYQQSLDQGLQFLIQYYNGEERAKGNILERFSAQQFPDLHSELNLSSLELGDSALYFCASSVGSGGTYEQYFGPGTRLTVT.

The rearrangement uses TRBV27 and TRBJ2-1; maybe TRBD2 (5 bases). Trimming cost V 0 bases and J 1 base, with 7 bases left between them. This CDR3 has 15 residues. Germline V gives CDR1 MNHEY, CDR2 SMNVEV (reference sequence). CDR3 nucleotide sequence: TGTGCCAGCAGTTTATCAGCGGTATCCTACAATGAGCAGTTCTTC. Protein product: CASSLSAVSYNEQFF.

The chain couples TRBV10-3 to TRBJ1-1, with a tentative D call TRBD1 (5 bases). The CDR3 has 14 amino acids. V was cut by 4 bases and J by 6 bases, with 15 bases left in between. Germline lookup yields CDR1 ENHRY and CDR2 SYGVKD. The CDR3 nucleotides are TGTGCCATCAGTGCCAGGGCGCGTAACGCTGAAGCTTTCTTT. Its translation is CAISARARNAEAFF.

In its sample, this clone was seen a few times. CDR3 nucleotides: TGTGCCAGCAGCAGAGGGACTAGCGGGAGCAGTTACGAGCAGTACTTC. It yields the protein CASSRGTSGSSYEQYF. This chain connects TRBV5-4 to TRBJ2-7; TRBD2 matches at 14 bases. V lost 4 bases to trimming and J lost 4 bases; unmatched junction nucleotides: 7. The CDR3 has 16 residues. Germline-derived CDR1 and CDR2 are SGHNT and YYREEE (reference sequence).

CDR3 DNA: TGTGCCAGCAGCTTAGGAGGTAGCGGGAGTCGCAGGGAGACCCAGTACTTC. This translates into CASSLGGSGSRRETQYF. The rearrangement links TRBV7-9 to TRBJ2-5; 9 bases agree with TRBD2. Germline loops: CDR1 SEHNR, CDR2 FQNEAQ (reference sequence). The CDR3 has 17 residues. The ends lost 1 base at V and 5 bases at J; junction bases unmatched: 11.